Listed below are T cell receptor beta chains from one sample, sequenced in a study of shared clonotypes between healthy human individuals. Here immunoSEQ multiplex PCR was the method, and the copy in TCRdb shows in-frame clones only, minus some. In the table there are about 560,000 clones, around 77% of which are singletons. Sequenced input: PBMCs. Receptors were obtained from a middle-aged woman in good health. Some clones in this sample may be carry-over from other donors' samples. CDR3s include the opening cysteine and the closing phenylalanine or tryptophan. A D gene is named only where the DNA matches it firmly. Only part of the rows carry a size: once, few, many, or a class if the clone is expanded.

d_call j_call clone_size v_call cdr3_nt cdr3_aa
TRBD2 TRBJ2-7 - TRBV15 TGTGCCACCAGCAGAGATATAAGCGGGATATCGGCCGAGCAGTACTTC CATSRDISGISAEQYF
- TRBJ2-1 once TRBV7-2 TGTGCCAGCAGCTTATCTAACAATGAGCAGTTCTTC CASSLSNNEQFF
- TRBJ2-5 few TRBV5-4 TGTGCCAGCAGCCTCCGACAGGGGAGGGGAGAGACCCAGTACTTC CASSLRQGRGETQYF
- TRBJ2-5 - TRBV11-1 TGTGCCAGCAGCTTAAGTAGCGGAGTGAAAGAGACCCAGTACTTC CASSLSSGVKETQYF
- TRBJ1-5 - TRBV5-6 TGTGCCAGCAGCTCCAGACAGGTGAGCAATCAGCCCCAGCATTTT CASSSRQVSNQPQHF
- TRBJ2-5 few TRBV4-2 TGTGCCAGCAGCCAAGACGAAGGGAGTGCAGAGACCCAGTACTTC CASSQDEGSAETQYF
TRBD2 TRBJ2-3 - TRBV5-1 TGCGCCAGCAGCTTGTTGCTAGCGGGAGATGGCGGCACAGATACGCAGTATTTT CASSLLLAGDGGTDTQYF
TRBD2 TRBJ2-7 once TRBV7-8 TGTGCCAGCAGCTTGACTAGCGCGACGAGAAACGAGCAGTACTTC CASSLTSATRNEQYF
TRBD1 TRBJ1-3 - TRBV7-8 TGTGCCAGCAGCCCTAGGACAGGGACGAATAATCCGCGTGGAAACACCATATATTTT CASSPRTGTNNPRGNTIYF
TRBD2 TRBJ2-5 - TRBV5-1 TGCGCCAGCAGCCCAAATCTAGCGGGGACAGAGACCCAGTACTTC CASSPNLAGTETQYF